A selection of T cell receptor beta chains follows, all from one sample in a study of blood T cell repertoires in COVID-19. Clones were read by immunoSEQ multiplex PCR, and TCRdb kept only the in-frame ones, dropping some. This repertoire shows around 4,500 clones, about 80% found once; its top ten account for roughly 13%. Sequencing was done on a sample of peripheral blood. Source of these receptors: a man aged 65 to 79 with active COVID-19. The CDR3 runs from the conserved cysteine through the conserved F or W. The D gene is left open where the match is weak. The size field is filled for only some rows; it gives once, few, many or a size class.

v_gene: TRBV2; j_gene: TRBJ1-5; len: 15; d_gene: -; abundance: -; CDR3aa: CASSEWQGIDQPQHF; CDR3nt: TGTGCCAGCAGTGAATGGCAGGGAATCGATCAGCCCCAGCATTTT
v_gene: TRBV5-1; j_gene: TRBJ2-7; len: 14; d_gene: TRBD1; abundance: -; CDR3aa: CASSLYDRGDEQYF; CDR3nt: TGCGCCAGCAGCTTGTATGACAGGGGGGACGAGCAGTACTTC
v_gene: TRBV7-8; j_gene: TRBJ2-7; len: 15; d_gene: -; abundance: -; CDR3aa: CASSSQGHSSYEQYF; CDR3nt: TGTGCCAGCAGCTCGCAGGGACACTCCTCCTACGAGCAGTACTTC
v_gene: TRBV3-1/TRBV3-2; j_gene: TRBJ2-6; len: 15; d_gene: -; abundance: -; CDR3aa: CASSQDFSGANVLTF; CDR3nt: TGTGCCAGCAGCCAAGACTTTTCTGGGGCCAACGTCCTGACTTTC
v_gene: TRBV19; j_gene: TRBJ2-3; len: 14; d_gene: TRBD1; abundance: -; CDR3aa: CASSPGQGTDTQYF; CDR3nt: TGTGCCAGTAGCCCTGGACAGGGCACAGATACGCAGTATTTT
v_gene: TRBV2; j_gene: TRBJ1-2; len: 15; d_gene: TRBD1; abundance: -; CDR3aa: CASSAETGGLYGYTF; CDR3nt: TGTGCCAGCAGTGCGGAGACAGGGGGCCTCTATGGCTACACCTTC
v_gene: TRBV6-6; j_gene: TRBJ1-4; len: 14; d_gene: -; abundance: -; CDR3aa: CASTGGQNNEKLFF; CDR3nt: TGTGCCAGCACGGGGGGGCAGAATAATGAAAAACTGTTTTTT
v_gene: TRBV5-4; j_gene: TRBJ1-1; len: 15; d_gene: -; abundance: -; CDR3aa: CASSPDPSRDTEAFF; CDR3nt: TGTGCCAGCAGCCCCGACCCCTCCCGGGACACTGAAGCTTTCTTT
v_gene: TRBV5-1; j_gene: TRBJ1-3; len: 14; d_gene: -; abundance: -; CDR3aa: CASSFQGTGNTIYF; CDR3nt: TGCGCCAGCAGCTTCCAGGGCACTGGAAACACCATATATTTT
v_gene: TRBV13; j_gene: TRBJ2-1; len: 11; d_gene: -; abundance: -; CDR3aa: CASSQGGEQFF; CDR3nt: TGTGCCAGCAGCCAGGGTGGTGAGCAGTTCTTC
v_gene: TRBV19; j_gene: TRBJ1-2; len: 14; d_gene: -; abundance: -; CDR3aa: CASNKDSGVSGYTF; CDR3nt: TGTGCCAGTAATAAGGACAGCGGGGTTTCTGGCTACACCTTC
v_gene: TRBV27; j_gene: TRBJ1-6; len: 15; d_gene: -; abundance: -; CDR3aa: CASSLQFQNNSPLHF; CDR3nt: TGTGCCAGCAGTTTACAATTTCAGAATAATTCACCCCTCCACTTT
v_gene: TRBV6-6; j_gene: TRBJ1-5; len: 15; d_gene: TRBD1; abundance: -; CDR3aa: CASSYGGTGVQPQHF; CDR3nt: TGTGCCAGCAGTTACGGCGGGACAGGGGTTCAGCCCCAGCATTTT
v_gene: TRBV29-1; j_gene: TRBJ2-2; len: 14; d_gene: TRBD1; abundance: once; CDR3aa: CSVRGPANTGELFF; CDR3nt: TGCAGCGTCAGGGGGCCAGCGAACACCGGGGAGCTGTTTTTT
v_gene: TRBV5-4; j_gene: TRBJ2-3; len: 14; d_gene: -; abundance: -; CDR3aa: CASSLVQSADTQYF; CDR3nt: TGTGCCAGCAGCTTGGTCCAGTCTGCAGATACGCAGTATTTT
v_gene: TRBV10-2; j_gene: TRBJ2-1; len: 13; d_gene: TRBD2; abundance: -; CDR3aa: CASKFGGAGEQFF; CDR3nt: TGCGCCAGCAAGTTCGGGGGGGCAGGTGAGCAGTTCTTC
v_gene: TRBV7-9; j_gene: TRBJ2-5; len: 17; d_gene: TRBD1; abundance: once; CDR3aa: CASSAGGIFGYQETQYF; CDR3nt: TGTGCCAGCAGCGCAGGGGGCATCTTCGGGTACCAAGAGACCCAGTACTTC
v_gene: TRBV5-5; j_gene: TRBJ1-1; len: 18; d_gene: -; abundance: few; CDR3aa: CASSFGPKGGILNTEAFF; CDR3nt: TGTGCCAGCAGCTTTGGCCCCAAGGGGGGGATCCTGAACACTGAAGCTTTCTTT
v_gene: TRBV12-5; j_gene: TRBJ2-3; len: 14; d_gene: TRBD2; abundance: -; CDR3aa: CANPGTRNSRTQYF; CDR3nt: TGTGCCAACCCGGGGACTAGGAATAGTAGAACGCAGTATTTT
v_gene: TRBV13; j_gene: TRBJ2-7; len: 15; d_gene: -; abundance: medium-sized; CDR3aa: CASSSRGLLAYEQYF; CDR3nt: TGTGCCAGCAGCTCCCGAGGGCTTCTGGCCTACGAGCAGTACTTC
v_gene: TRBV4-3; j_gene: TRBJ2-1; len: 14; d_gene: -; abundance: -; CDR3aa: CASSREGGYNEQFF; CDR3nt: TGCGCCAGCAGCCGGGAGGGGGGGTACAATGAGCAGTTCTTC
v_gene: TRBV4-1; j_gene: TRBJ1-5; len: 16; d_gene: -; abundance: -; CDR3aa: CASSQDWGGIQQPQHF; CDR3nt: TGCGCCAGCAGCCAAGATTGGGGGGGTATACAACAGCCCCAGCATTTT
v_gene: TRBV28; j_gene: TRBJ1-2; len: 14; d_gene: TRBD1; abundance: -; CDR3aa: CASSSEGQAYGYTF; CDR3nt: TGTGCCAGCAGTTCCGAGGGACAGGCCTATGGCTACACCTTC
v_gene: TRBV28; j_gene: TRBJ1-2; len: 15; d_gene: TRBD1; abundance: -; CDR3aa: CASSSTGGANYGYTF; CDR3nt: TGTGCCAGCAGTTCTACAGGGGGCGCTAACTATGGCTACACCTTC
v_gene: TRBV6-1; j_gene: TRBJ1-6; len: 16; d_gene: TRBD1; abundance: -; CDR3aa: CASSEATGVGYSPLHF; CDR3nt: TGTGCCAGCAGTGAAGCGACAGGGGTTGGGTATTCACCCCTCCACTTT
v_gene: TRBV9; j_gene: TRBJ2-5; len: 15; d_gene: -; abundance: -; CDR3aa: CASTPSLGSKETQYF; CDR3nt: TGTGCCAGCACCCCTAGCTTAGGTAGTAAAGAGACCCAGTACTTC
v_gene: TRBV10-3; j_gene: TRBJ1-1; len: 15; d_gene: TRBD1; abundance: few; CDR3aa: CAISESPQGDTEAFF; CDR3nt: TGTGCCATCAGTGAGTCTCCACAGGGGGACACTGAAGCTTTCTTT
v_gene: TRBV27; j_gene: TRBJ2-2; len: 16; d_gene: TRBD2; abundance: hyperexpanded; CDR3aa: CASGIAGPRGTGELFF; CDR3nt: TGTGCCAGCGGGATAGCGGGGCCTCGGGGCACCGGGGAGCTGTTTTTT
v_gene: TRBV2; j_gene: TRBJ2-1; len: 14; d_gene: -; abundance: -; CDR3aa: CASGGTEEANEQFF; CDR3nt: TGTGCCAGCGGGGGGACGGAGGAAGCCAATGAGCAGTTCTTC
v_gene: TRBV7-9; j_gene: TRBJ2-3; len: 16; d_gene: TRBD1; abundance: once; CDR3aa: CASSFGGQGGTDTQYF; CDR3nt: TGTGCCAGCAGCTTTGGGGGACAGGGTGGCACAGATACGCAGTATTTT
v_gene: TRBV2; j_gene: TRBJ1-2; len: 13; d_gene: -; abundance: -; CDR3aa: CASSDPESYGYTF; CDR3nt: TGTGCCAGCAGTGATCCAGAATCCTATGGCTACACCTTC
v_gene: TRBV19; j_gene: TRBJ1-5; len: 14; d_gene: -; abundance: -; CDR3aa: CASSRDNSNQPQHF; CDR3nt: TGTGCCAGTAGCCGGGACAATAGCAATCAGCCCCAGCATTTT
v_gene: TRBV19; j_gene: TRBJ2-1; len: 11; d_gene: -; abundance: -; CDR3aa: CASSIGDEQFF; CDR3nt: TGTGCCAGTAGTATCGGGGATGAGCAGTTCTTC
v_gene: TRBV10-2; j_gene: TRBJ1-5; len: 19; d_gene: -; abundance: -; CDR3aa: CASSKGGDIHPPSNQPQHF; CDR3nt: TGCGCCAGCTCTAAAGGTGGAGATATTCACCCGCCCTCCAATCAGCCCCAGCATTTT
v_gene: TRBV7-2; j_gene: TRBJ2-7; len: 12; d_gene: -; abundance: -; CDR3aa: CASSPSPREQYF; CDR3nt: TGTGCCAGCAGCCCTAGTCCACGCGAGCAGTACTTC
v_gene: TRBV7-8; j_gene: TRBJ2-3; len: 11; d_gene: -; abundance: -; CDR3aa: CASSYRDTQYF; CDR3nt: TGTGCCAGCAGCTACAGAGATACGCAGTATTTT
v_gene: TRBV6-2/TRBV6-3; j_gene: TRBJ1-1; len: 16; d_gene: -; abundance: -; CDR3aa: CASSYSIPDSNTEAFF; CDR3nt: TGTGCCAGCAGTTACTCGATCCCGGACAGCAACACTGAAGCTTTCTTT
v_gene: TRBV9; j_gene: TRBJ2-3; len: 15; d_gene: -; abundance: -; CDR3aa: CASSVRGGDTDTQYF; CDR3nt: TGTGCCAGCAGCGTACGTGGGGGCGACACAGATACGCAGTATTTT